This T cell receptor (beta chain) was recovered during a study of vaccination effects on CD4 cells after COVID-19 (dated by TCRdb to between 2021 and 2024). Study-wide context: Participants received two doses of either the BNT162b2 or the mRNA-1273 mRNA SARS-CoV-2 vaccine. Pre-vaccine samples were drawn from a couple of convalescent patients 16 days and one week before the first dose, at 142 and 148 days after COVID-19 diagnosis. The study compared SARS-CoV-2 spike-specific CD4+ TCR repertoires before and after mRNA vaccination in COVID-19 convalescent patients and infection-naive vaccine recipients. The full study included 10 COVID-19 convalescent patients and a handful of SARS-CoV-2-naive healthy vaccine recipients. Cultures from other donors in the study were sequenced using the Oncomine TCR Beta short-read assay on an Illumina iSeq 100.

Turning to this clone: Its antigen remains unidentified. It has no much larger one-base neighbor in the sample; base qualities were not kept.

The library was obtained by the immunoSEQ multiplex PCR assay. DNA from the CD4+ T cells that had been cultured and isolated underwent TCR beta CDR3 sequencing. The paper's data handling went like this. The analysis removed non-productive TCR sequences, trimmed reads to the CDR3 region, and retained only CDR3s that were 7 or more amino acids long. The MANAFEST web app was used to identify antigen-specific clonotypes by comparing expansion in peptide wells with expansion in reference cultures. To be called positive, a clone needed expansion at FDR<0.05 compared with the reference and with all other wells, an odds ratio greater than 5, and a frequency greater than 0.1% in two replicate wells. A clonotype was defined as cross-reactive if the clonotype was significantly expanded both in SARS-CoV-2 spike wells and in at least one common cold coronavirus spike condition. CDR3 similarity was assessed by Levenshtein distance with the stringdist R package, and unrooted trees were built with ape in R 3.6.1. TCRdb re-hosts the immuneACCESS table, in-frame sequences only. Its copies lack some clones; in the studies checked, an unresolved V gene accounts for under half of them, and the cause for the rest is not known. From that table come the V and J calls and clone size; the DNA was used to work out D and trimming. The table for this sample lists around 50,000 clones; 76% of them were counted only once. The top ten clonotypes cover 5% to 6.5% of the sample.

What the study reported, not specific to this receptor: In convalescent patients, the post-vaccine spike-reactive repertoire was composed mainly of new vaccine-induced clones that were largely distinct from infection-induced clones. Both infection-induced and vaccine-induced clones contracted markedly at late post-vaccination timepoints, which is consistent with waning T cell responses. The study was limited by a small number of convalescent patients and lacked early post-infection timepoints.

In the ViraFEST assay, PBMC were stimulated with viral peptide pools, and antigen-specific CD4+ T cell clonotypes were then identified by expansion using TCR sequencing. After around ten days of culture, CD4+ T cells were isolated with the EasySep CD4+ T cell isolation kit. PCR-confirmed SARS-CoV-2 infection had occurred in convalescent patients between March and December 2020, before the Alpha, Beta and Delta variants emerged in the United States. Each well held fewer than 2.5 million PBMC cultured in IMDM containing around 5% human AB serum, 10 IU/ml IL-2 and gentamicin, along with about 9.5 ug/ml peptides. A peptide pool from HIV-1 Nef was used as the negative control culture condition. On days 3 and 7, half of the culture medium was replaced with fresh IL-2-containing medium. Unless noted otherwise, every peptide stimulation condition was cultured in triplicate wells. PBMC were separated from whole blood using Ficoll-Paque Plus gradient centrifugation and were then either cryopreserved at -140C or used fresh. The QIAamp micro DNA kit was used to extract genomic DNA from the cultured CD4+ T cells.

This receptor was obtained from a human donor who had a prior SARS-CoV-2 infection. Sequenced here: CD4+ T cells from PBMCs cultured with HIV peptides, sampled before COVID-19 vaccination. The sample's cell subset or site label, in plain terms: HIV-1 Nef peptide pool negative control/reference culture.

In nucleotides, the sequence is TGTGCCAGCAGCAAAAACAGATACACTGAAGCTTTCTTT. It specifies CASSKNRYTEAFF. The V and J genes are TRBV6-5 and TRBJ1-1; no confident D gene assignment can be made. Between the V and J ends, shortened by 6 bases and 3 bases respectively, the junction contains 11 bases. Looking up the germline V gene yields CDR1 MNHEY and CDR2 SVGAGI. The CDR3 holds 13 amino acids from the cysteine to the phenylalanine. Of all the DNA, just the CDR3 is kept, 39 bases in frame from base 1.